These 15 T cell receptor beta chains were all obtained from the same sample, sequenced in a study of identical twins. TCRdb ran MiXCR on the 5' RACE reads and lists one entry per CDR3 protein. The sample includes around 1.7 million distinct CDR3 sequences, about 31% of them seen just once. Sequencing was performed on cord blood. Receptors were obtained from a newborn girl in good health.

The chain uses TRBV20-1 and TRBJ2-3; D perhaps matches TRBD2 (6 bases). Germline V gene lookup returns CDR1 DFQATT and CDR2 SNEGSKA (reference sequence). The CDR3 sequence is 14 residues long. V lost 2 bases and J lost 2, with 11 bases in between. In nucleotides, the CDR3 is TGCAGTGCTAGACCACGGGGGATCACAGATACGCAGTATTTT. It is translated as CSARPRGITDTQYF.

Concerning this clonotype itself: An end of the junction does not agree with germline; a read error may underlie this. V and J are TRBV10-2 and TRBJ1-5, with 7 bases fitting TRBD1. The CDR3 is 13 amino acids. CDR1 is WSHSY, CDR2 SAAADI, per germline. The CDR3 sequence: CTSSEQGVQPQHF. CDR3 DNA: TGCACCAGCAGTGAGCAGGGGGTTCAGCCCCAGCATTTT.

As concerns this clonotype: It may be a read error: a sequence one base away is much more abundant. The chain employs TRBV10-3 and TRBJ2-5; possibly TRBD1 for D (6 bases). The CDR3 runs to 14 residues. Germline CDR1 reads ENHRY; CDR2 reads SYGVKD. V dropped 6 bases and J dropped 11 bases, with 22 bases sitting between them. The CDR3 protein is CAIRGQVGYNEQYF. CDR3 nucleotide sequence: TGTGCCATCAGGGGACAAGTGGGCTACAATGAGCAGTACTTC.

This clonotype occurred a few times. CDR3 nucleotides: TGTGCCAGCAGTTGGGGACTTTTCTCCTACGAGCAGTACTTC. Translation gives CASSWGLFSYEQYF. This sequence joins TRBV27 and TRBJ2-7; possibly TRBD2 for D (6 bases). The CDR3 runs to 14 residues. Germline CDR1 is MNHEY and CDR2 is SMNVEV (reference sequence). Trimming removed 4 bases from V and 0 bases from J, with 10 bases in between.

This clonotype was counted between two and nine times. The J gene is TRBJ2-1, the V gene TRBV28, with TRBD2 matching over 11 bases. CDR1 and CDR2 from the germline V gene are MDHEN and SYDVKM. This CDR3 comprises 15 residues. After removal of 5 bases from V and 14 bases from J, the junction contained 14 bases not matched to a gene. The CDR3 region has the DNA TGTGCCAGCAGTCCTCCACTAGCGGGAGCTCCAGAGGAGTTCTTC. This gives the protein CASSPPLAGAPEEFF.

This clonotype was observed a few times. V gene TRBV10-3 combines with J gene TRBJ2-3; 7 bases are a match to TRBD2. The CDR3 contains 17 residues. CDR1 ENHRY and CDR2 SYGVKD come from the germline V gene. V was clipped by 2 bases and J by 6 bases; unmatched bases: 14. CDR3 sequence (DNA): TGTGCCATCAGTGAGCCGGGACTAACTCGAAAGAAGGATACGCAGTATTTT. Translating gives CAISEPGLTRKKDTQYF.

The sample holds many counts of this clonotype. The V call is TRBV29-1, the J call TRBJ2-1, with 7 positions matching TRBD1. The germline gives CDR1 SQVTM, CDR2 ANQGSEA. The CDR3 is made up of 12 amino acids. The V and J ends lost 5 bases and 4 bases, in that order; junction bases with no gene match: 2. CDR3 in DNA: TGCAGCGTTCAACAGGGGTACAATGAGCAGTTCTTC. Protein: CSVQQGYNEQFF.

The rearrangement uses TRBV6-5 and TRBJ2-1; 7 bases map to TRBD2. After removal of 0 bases from V and 5 bases from J, the junction contained 4 bases not matched to a gene. Per the germline V gene, CDR1 is MNHEY and CDR2 is SVGAGI. The CDR3 runs to 15 residues. The CDR3 sequence: CASSYSRREHNEQFF. The DNA for the CDR3 is TGTGCCAGCAGTTACTCGCGGCGGGAGCACAATGAGCAGTTCTTC.

The CDR3 loop is CASPRGLAGYNEQFF. The CDR3, as DNA: TGTGCCAGCCCCAGGGGGCTAGCGGGCTACAATGAGCAGTTCTTC. This rearrangement joins TRBV18 to TRBJ2-1, with D perhaps TRBD1 or TRBD2 (8 bases each). The germline V gene has CDR1 KGHSH and CDR2 LQKENI. V was shortened by 8 bases and J by 3 bases, with 17 bases between the two germline ends. This CDR3 is built from 15 residues.

This clonotype showed up just a few times. This chain connects TRBV20-1 to TRBJ2-7, with a possible D match to TRBD1 (5 bases). Germline values: CDR1 DFQATT, CDR2 SNEGSKA (reference sequence). The CDR3 sequence is 15 residues long. V lost 5 bases and J 3 bases, leaving 20 bases between the germline ends. CDR3 protein: CSAGAPSMLIYEQYF. CDR3 sequence (DNA): TGCAGTGCTGGGGCCCCCTCTATGCTAATCTACGAGCAGTACTTC.

The chain is built from TRBV28 and TRBJ2-3; D call uncertain. V lost 2 bases and J 8 bases, leaving 11 bases between the germline ends. The CDR3 extends over 13 amino acids. Germline-derived CDR1 and CDR2 are MDHEN and SYDVKM. The CDR3 DNA follows: TGTGCCAGCAGTTTACTCGAGTGGGGTACGCAGTATTTT. This translates into CASSLLEWGTQYF.

The chain links TRBV9 to TRBJ1-2, with a tentative D call TRBD1 (6 bases). V lost 4 bases and J lost 0, with 22 bases in between. The CDR3 runs to 18 residues. CDR1 SGDLS and CDR2 YYNGEE come from the germline V gene. The CDR3 coding sequence is TGTGCCAGCAGCCCGAGAGGGGACACCCTACTAACTAACTATGGCTACACCTTC. Amino acids: CASSPRGDTLLTNYGYTF. Together with reference TRBV9 and TRBJ1-2, the CDR3 gives the full variable domain: DSGVTQTPKHLITATGQRVTLRCSPRSGDLSVYWYQQSLDQGLQFLIQYYNGEERAKGNILERFSAQQFPDLHSELNLSSLELGDSALYFCASSPRGDTLLTNYGYTFGSGTRLTVV.

DNA of the CDR3: TGTGCCAGCAGCACGGGGACAGGGGGAGATCAGCCCCAGCATTTT. It codes for CASSTGTGGDQPQHF. The V and J genes are TRBV11-2 and TRBJ1-5, with TRBD1 matching over 11 bases. V shed 5 bases and J 5 bases; nucleotides not matched to a gene: 5. Germline V gives CDR1 SGHAT, CDR2 FQNNGV. The CDR3 has 15 amino acids.

This chain links TRBV5-1 with TRBJ2-3; 7 nucleotides agree with TRBD1. The CDR3 runs 13 residues. Per the germline V gene, CDR1 is SGHRS and CDR2 is YFSETQ. Trimming took 4 bases from V and 6 from J; bases not matched to a gene: 5. CDR3 bases: TGCGCCAGCAGCCCACAGGGGCTGGATACGCAGTATTTT. Protein: CASSPQGLDTQYF. Full variable domain (outside the CDR3, taken from reference TRBV5-1 and TRBJ2-3): KAGVTQTPRYLIKTRGQQVTLSCSPISGHRSVSWYQQTPGQGLQFLFEYFSETQRNKGNFPGRFSGRQFSNSRSEMNVSTLELGDSALYLCASSPQGLDTQYFGPGTRLTVL.

The chain has TRBV28 and TRBJ1-5; 7 bases line up with TRBD1. The CDR3 is made up of 18 amino acids. Germline V gene lookup returns CDR1 MDHEN and CDR2 SYDVKM. V shed 3 bases, J shed 0 bases, and the junction held 11 bases outside the gene matches. CDR3 sequence (DNA): TGTGCCAGCAGTTTTTACGTCAGACAGGGACCTAGCAATCAGCCCCAGCATTTT. It is translated as CASSFYVRQGPSNQPQHF.